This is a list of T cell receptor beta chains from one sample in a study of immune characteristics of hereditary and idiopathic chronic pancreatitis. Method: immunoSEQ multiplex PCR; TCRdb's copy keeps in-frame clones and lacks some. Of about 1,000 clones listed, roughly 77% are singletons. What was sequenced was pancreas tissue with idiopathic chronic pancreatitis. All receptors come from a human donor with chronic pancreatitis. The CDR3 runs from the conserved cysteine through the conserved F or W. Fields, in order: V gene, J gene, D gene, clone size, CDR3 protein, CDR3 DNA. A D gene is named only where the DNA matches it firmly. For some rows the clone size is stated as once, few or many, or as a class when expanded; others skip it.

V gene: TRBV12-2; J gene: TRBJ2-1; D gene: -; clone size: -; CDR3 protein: CASPSCARRSYNEQFF; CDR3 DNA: TGTGCAAGTCCATCATGCGCCAGACGCTCCTACAATGAGCAGTTCTTC
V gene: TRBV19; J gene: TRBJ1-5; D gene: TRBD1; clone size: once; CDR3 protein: CASTQFGTGNSNQPQHF; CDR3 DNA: TGTGCCAGTACCCAGTTTGGGACAGGGAATAGCAATCAGCCCCAGCATTTT
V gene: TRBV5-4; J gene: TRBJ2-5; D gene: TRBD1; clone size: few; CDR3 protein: CASSPGQGVVGETQYF; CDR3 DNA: TGTGCCAGCAGCCCGGGACAGGGGGTGGTAGGAGAGACCCAGTACTTC
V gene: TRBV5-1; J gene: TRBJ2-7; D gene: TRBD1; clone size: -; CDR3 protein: CASSLLGTDLRGQYF; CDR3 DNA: TGCGCCAGCAGCTTGTTAGGGACAGACCTACGAGGGCAGTACTTC
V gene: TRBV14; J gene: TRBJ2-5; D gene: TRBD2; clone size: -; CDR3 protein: CASSLRGGVETQYF; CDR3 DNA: TGTGCCAGCAGCCTCCGCGGGGGGGTAGAGACCCAGTACTTC
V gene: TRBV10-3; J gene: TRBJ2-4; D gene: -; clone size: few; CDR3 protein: CAIRGGSDAKNIQYF; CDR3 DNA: TGTGCCATCAGAGGGGGGAGCGACGCCAAAAACATTCAGTACTTC
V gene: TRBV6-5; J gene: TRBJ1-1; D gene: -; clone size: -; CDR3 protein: CAAGKGNTEAFF; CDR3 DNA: TGTGCCGCTGGGAAGGGGAACACTGAAGCTTTCTTT
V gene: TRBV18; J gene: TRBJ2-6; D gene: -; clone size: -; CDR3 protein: CASSLRGPSGANVLTF; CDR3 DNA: TGTGCCAGCTCACTACGGGGCCCCTCTGGGGCCAACGTCCTGACTTTC
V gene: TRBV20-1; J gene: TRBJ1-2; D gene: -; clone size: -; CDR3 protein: CSALGQEGYTF; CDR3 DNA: TGCAGTGCCTTGGGGCAGGAGGGCTACACCTTC
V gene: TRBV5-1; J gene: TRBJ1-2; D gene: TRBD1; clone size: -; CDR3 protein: CASSPGTEVGYTF; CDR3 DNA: TGCGCCAGCAGCCCCGGGACAGAGGTTGGCTACACCTTC
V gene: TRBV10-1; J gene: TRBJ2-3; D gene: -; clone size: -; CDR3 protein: CASSESSPGRVATDTQYF; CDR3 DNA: TGCGCCAGCAGTGAGTCGAGCCCTGGGCGGGTGGCCACAGATACGCAGTATTTT
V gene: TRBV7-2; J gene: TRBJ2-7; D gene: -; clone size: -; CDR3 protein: CASSPEVNYEQYF; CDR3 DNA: TGTGCCAGCAGCCCAGAGGTAAACTACGAGCAGTACTTC
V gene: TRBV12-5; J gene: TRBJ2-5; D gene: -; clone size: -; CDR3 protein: CASGSSGRQYF; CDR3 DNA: TGTGCTAGTGGTTCGTCCGGGAGACAGTACTTC
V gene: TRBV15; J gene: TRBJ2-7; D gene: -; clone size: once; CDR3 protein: CATSRAASGWDEQYF; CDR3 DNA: TGTGCCACCAGCAGAGCTGCCTCGGGTTGGGACGAGCAGTACTTC
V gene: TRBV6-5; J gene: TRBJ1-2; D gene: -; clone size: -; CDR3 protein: CASSYSTRVGYGYTF; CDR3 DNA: TGTGCCAGCAGTTACTCGACCAGGGTAGGCTATGGCTACACCTTC
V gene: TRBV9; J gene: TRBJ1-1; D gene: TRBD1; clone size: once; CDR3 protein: CASSVGQGVNTEAFF; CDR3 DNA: TGTGCCAGCAGCGTCGGACAGGGGGTGAACACTGAAGCTTTCTTT
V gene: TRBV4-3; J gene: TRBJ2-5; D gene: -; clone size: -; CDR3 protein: CASSQDGGPRETQYF; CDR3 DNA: TGCGCCAGCAGCCAAGATGGGGGACCCCGGGAGACCCAGTACTTC
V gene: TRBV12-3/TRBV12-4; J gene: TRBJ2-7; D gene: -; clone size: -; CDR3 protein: CASSFDIEQYF; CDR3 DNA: TGTGCCAGCAGCTTCGACATAGAGCAGTACTTC
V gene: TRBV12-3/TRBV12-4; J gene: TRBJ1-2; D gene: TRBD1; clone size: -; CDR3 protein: CASRPDRVGGYTF; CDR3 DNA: TGTGCCAGCAGACCGGACAGGGTAGGTGGCTACACCTTC
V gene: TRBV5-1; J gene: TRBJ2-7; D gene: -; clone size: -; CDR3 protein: CASSLGEGYEQYF; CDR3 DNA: TGCGCCAGCAGCTTGGGCGAAGGCTACGAGCAGTACTTC
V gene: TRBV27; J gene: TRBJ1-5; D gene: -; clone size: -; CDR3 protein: CASSPWTNQPQHF; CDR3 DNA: TGTGCCAGCAGTCCCTGGACAAACCAGCCCCAGCATTTT
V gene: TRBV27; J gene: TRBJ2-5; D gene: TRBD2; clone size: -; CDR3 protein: CASSLLAGGPSETQYF; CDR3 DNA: TGTGCCAGCAGTTTGCTAGCGGGAGGGCCCTCGGAGACCCAGTACTTC
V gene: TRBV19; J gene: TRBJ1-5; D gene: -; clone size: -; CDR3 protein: CASSRAWGQPQHF; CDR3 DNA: TGTGCCAGTAGCCGGGCTTGGGGTCAGCCCCAGCATTTT
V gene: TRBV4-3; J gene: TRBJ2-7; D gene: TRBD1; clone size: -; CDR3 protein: CASSQDPGTGTGEQYF; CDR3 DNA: TGCGCCAGCAGCCAAGATCCCGGGACAGGTACGGGCGAGCAGTACTTC
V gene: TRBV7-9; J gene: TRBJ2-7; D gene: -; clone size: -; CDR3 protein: CASSLAHEQYF; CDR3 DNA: TGTGCCAGCAGCTTAGCTCACGAGCAGTACTTC
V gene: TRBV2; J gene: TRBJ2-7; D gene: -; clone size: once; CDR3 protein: CASSFAHTGAYEQYF; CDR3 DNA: TGTGCCAGCAGTTTCGCTCATACAGGAGCCTACGAGCAGTACTTC
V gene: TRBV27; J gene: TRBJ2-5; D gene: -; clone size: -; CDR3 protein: CASSFQYQETQYF; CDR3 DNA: TGTGCCAGCAGTTTCCAGTACCAAGAGACCCAGTACTTC
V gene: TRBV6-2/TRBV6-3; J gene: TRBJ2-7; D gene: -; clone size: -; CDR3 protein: CASSYYGRAGEQYF; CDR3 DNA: TGTGCCAGCAGTTACTACGGCAGAGCTGGGGAGCAGTACTTC
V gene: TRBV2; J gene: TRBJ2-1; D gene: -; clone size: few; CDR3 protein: CASSSSAPLHDEQFF; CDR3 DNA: TGTGCCAGCAGCAGCTCAGCCCCACTCCACGATGAGCAGTTCTTC
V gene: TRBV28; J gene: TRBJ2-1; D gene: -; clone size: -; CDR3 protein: CASSFGGRSSNEQFF; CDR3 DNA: TGTGCCAGCAGTTTTGGTGGGAGAAGTTCAAATGAGCAGTTCTTC
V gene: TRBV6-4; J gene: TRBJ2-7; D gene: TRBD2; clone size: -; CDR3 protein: CASSEETSGINEQYF; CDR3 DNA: TGTGCCAGCAGTGAGGAGACTAGCGGGATAAACGAGCAGTACTTC
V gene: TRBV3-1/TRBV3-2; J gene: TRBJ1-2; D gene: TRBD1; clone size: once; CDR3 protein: CASSRGDRTSYGYTF; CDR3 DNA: TGTGCCAGCAGCCGAGGGGACAGGACCAGCTATGGCTACACCTTC
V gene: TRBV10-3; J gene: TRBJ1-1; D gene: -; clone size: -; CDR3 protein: CAISEQGSTEAFF; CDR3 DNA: TGTGCCATCAGTGAGCAAGGGTCCACTGAAGCTTTCTTT
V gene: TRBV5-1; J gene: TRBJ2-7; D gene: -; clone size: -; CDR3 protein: CASSFRPNQETSYEQYF; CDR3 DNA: TGCGCCAGCAGCTTCCGGCCTAACCAAGAAACATCCTACGAGCAGTACTTC
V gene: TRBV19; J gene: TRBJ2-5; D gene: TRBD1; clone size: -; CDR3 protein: CASSTTRQGAGETQYF; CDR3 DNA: TGTGCCAGTAGTACCACGAGACAGGGGGCCGGAGAGACCCAGTACTTC
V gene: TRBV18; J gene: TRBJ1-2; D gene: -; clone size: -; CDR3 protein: CASSPESRAFGYTF; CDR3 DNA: TGTGCCAGCTCACCGGAAAGCAGGGCTTTCGGCTACACCTTC
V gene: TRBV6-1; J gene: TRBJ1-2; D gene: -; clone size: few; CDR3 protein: CASERGVDYGYTF; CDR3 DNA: TGTGCCAGCGAAAGGGGGGTCGACTATGGCTACACCTTC
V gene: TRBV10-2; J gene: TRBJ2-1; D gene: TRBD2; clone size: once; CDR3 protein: CASSRGGSMGNEQFF; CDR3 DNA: TGCGCCAGCAGCCGCGGGGGGTCCATGGGGAATGAGCAGTTCTTC
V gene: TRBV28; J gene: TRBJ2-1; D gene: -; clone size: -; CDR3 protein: CASSLTQGGIDEQFF; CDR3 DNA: TGTGCCAGCAGTCTCACTCAGGGGGGGATAGATGAGCAGTTCTTC
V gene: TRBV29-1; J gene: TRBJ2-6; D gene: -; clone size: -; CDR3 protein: CSVVYSGANVLTF; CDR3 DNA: TGCAGCGTTGTGTACTCTGGGGCCAACGTCCTGACTTTC